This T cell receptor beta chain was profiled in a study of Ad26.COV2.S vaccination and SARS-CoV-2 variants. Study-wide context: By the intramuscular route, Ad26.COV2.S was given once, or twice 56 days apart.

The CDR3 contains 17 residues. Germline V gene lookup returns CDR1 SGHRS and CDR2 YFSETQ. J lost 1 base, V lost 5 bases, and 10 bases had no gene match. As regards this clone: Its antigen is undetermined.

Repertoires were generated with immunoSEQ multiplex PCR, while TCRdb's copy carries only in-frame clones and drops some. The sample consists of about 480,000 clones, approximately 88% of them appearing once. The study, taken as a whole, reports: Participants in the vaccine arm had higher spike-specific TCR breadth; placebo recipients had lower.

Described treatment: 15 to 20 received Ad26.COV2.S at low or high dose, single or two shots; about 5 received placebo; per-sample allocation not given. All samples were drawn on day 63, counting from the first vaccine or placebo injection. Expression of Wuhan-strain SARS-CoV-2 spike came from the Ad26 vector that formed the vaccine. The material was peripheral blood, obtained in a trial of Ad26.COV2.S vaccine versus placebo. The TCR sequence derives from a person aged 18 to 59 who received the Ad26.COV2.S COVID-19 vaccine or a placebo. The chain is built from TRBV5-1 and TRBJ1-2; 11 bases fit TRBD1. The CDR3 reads CASRPGQGESLNYGYTF. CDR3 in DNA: TGCGCCAGCAGGCCGGGACAGGGGGAAAGTCTTAACTATGGCTACACCTTC. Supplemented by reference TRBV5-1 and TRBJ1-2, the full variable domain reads KAGVTQTPRYLIKTRGQQVTLSCSPISGHRSVSWYQQTPGQGLQFLFEYFSETQRNKGNFPGRFSGRQFSNSRSEMNVSTLELGDSALYLCASRPGQGESLNYGYTFGSGTRLTVV.